This T cell receptor beta chain was profiled in a study of blood T cell repertoires in COVID-19. Across the study: T cells, B-cell-depleted T cells, or PBMCs provided the cDNA or gDNA that served as material.

The V and J ends lost 5 bases and 5 bases respectively, with 4 bases between them. This CDR3 spans 11 amino acids. Per germline, CDR1 LGHNT and CDR2 FRNRAP. Sequenced by immunoSEQ multiplex PCR; TCRdb stores in-frame clones only, minus some. The table has 200,000 to 250,000 clones, around 90% seen once. This clone was detected a few times. Within 2 weeks of study entry, exposed participants had contacted a PCR-confirmed or clinician-diagnosed COVID-19 case. Sequenced input: PBMCs or T cells enriched from blood (not recorded which). The receptor's source is a woman in her twenties or thirties who had been exposed to COVID-19. The rearrangement links TRBV12-5 to TRBJ1-5, with D unresolved. The CDR3 DNA follows: TGTGCTAGTGGTCTCGATCAGCCCCAGCATTTT. This gives the protein CASGLDQPQHF. Full variable domain (missing parts from reference TRBV12-5 and TRBJ1-5): DARVTQTPRHKVTEMGQEVTMRCQPILGHNTVFWYRQTMMQGLELLAYFRNRAPLDDSGMPKDRFSAEMPDATLATLKIQPSEPRDSAVYFCASGLDQPQHFGDGTRLSIL.